The present T cell receptor (beta chain) was sequenced within a study of spatial heterogeneity in lung cancer. This CDR3 spans 14 amino acids. Per the germline V gene, CDR1 is SGHTA and CDR2 is FQGNSA. V shed 6 bases and J 13 bases; nucleotides not matched to a gene: 12. Time point given: sample taken at primary tumor resection. The study tagged each TCR cDNA molecule with a unique molecular identifier. TCRdb analysed the 5' RACE reads with MiXCR anew, one entry per CDR3 protein. The table has about 9,200 distinct CDR3 sequences, roughly 51% seen once. Overall study findings and caveats: The number of expanded tumor alpha and beta chains correlated with mutation number.

Regarding this clonotype: As yet, its antigen is unknown. Because this beta chain is a stray read in a library intended to capture alpha chains, its abundance should not be given much weight.

The chain links TRBV7-2 to TRBJ2-1; 10 nucleotides match TRBD2. The specimen was lung tumor tissue, collected at surgery. This TCR came from a female donor with early-stage non-small cell lung cancer. The CDR3 loop reads CASSYSTLAGEQFF. The CDR3 DNA reads as TGTGCCAGCAGTTACTCGACCCTAGCGGGGGAACAGTTCTTC. The variable domain in full, completed from reference TRBV7-2 and TRBJ2-1, reads GAGVSQSPSNKVTEKGKDVELRCDPISGHTALYWYRQSLGQGLEFLIYFQGNSAPDKSGLPSDRFSAERTGGSVSTLTIQRTQQEDSAVYLCASSYSTLAGEQFFGPGTRLTVL.